Listed below are T cell receptor beta chains from one sample, sequenced in a study of shared clonotypes between healthy human individuals. TCRdb keeps only in-frame clones here, not all; method: immunoSEQ multiplex PCR. The table records 2 million to 2.5 million clones, 93% of them present only once. The sequenced sample was naive CD4+ T cells from PBMCs. The receptor source for this set is a man aged 18 to 29 in good health. Some clones in this sample may be carry-over from other donors' samples. Both conserved end residues are part of each CDR3. The order of the fields is CDR3 protein, CDR3 DNA, V gene, J gene, D gene, clone size. D genes are given only for firm matches. Size is stated for part of the rows, as once, few or many counts, or as a class when the clone is expanded.

CDR3 protein: CASRGSFRDGTNNEQFF
CDR3 DNA: TGTGCCAGCAGGGGGAGCTTTAGGGACGGGACTAACAATGAGCAGTTCTTC
V gene: TRBV7-9
J gene: TRBJ2-1
D gene: TRBD2
clone size: -

CDR3 protein: CASSLDMAGELFF
CDR3 DNA: TGTGCCAGCAGCTTAGATATGGCCGGGGAGCTGTTTTTT
V gene: TRBV11-2
J gene: TRBJ2-2
D gene: -
clone size: -

CDR3 protein: CASGLVLAGAHYNEQFF
CDR3 DNA: TGTGCTAGTGGTTTGGTACTGGCGGGAGCCCACTACAATGAGCAGTTCTTC
V gene: TRBV12-5
J gene: TRBJ2-1
D gene: TRBD2
clone size: -

CDR3 protein: CASSENSSGNTIYF
CDR3 DNA: TGTGCCAGCAGCGAGAACTCCTCTGGAAACACCATATATTTT
V gene: TRBV7-9
J gene: TRBJ1-3
D gene: -
clone size: -

CDR3 protein: CASSSRDRGVYGYTF
CDR3 DNA: TGTGCCAGTAGCAGCCGGGACAGGGGCGTCTATGGCTACACCTTC
V gene: TRBV19
J gene: TRBJ1-2
D gene: TRBD1
clone size: -

CDR3 protein: CASSVYGGSYNEQFF
CDR3 DNA: TGTGCCAGCAGCGTTTACGGTGGATCCTACAATGAGCAGTTCTTC
V gene: TRBV9
J gene: TRBJ2-1
D gene: -
clone size: -

CDR3 protein: CASSPSNQGEAFF
CDR3 DNA: TGTGCCAGCAGCCCATCGAACCAGGGGGAAGCTTTCTTT
V gene: TRBV11-3
J gene: TRBJ1-1
D gene: -
clone size: -

CDR3 protein: CASSLVGAPPYEQYF
CDR3 DNA: TGCGCCAGCAGCTTGGTGGGGGCCCCTCCCTACGAGCAGTACTTC
V gene: TRBV5-1
J gene: TRBJ2-7
D gene: -
clone size: -

CDR3 protein: CASSLRDRINTEAFF
CDR3 DNA: TGTGCCAGCAGCTTAAGGGACAGGATTAACACTGAAGCTTTCTTT
V gene: TRBV7-2
J gene: TRBJ1-1
D gene: TRBD1
clone size: -

CDR3 protein: CASSLVVGYEQYF
CDR3 DNA: TGTGCCAGCAGCTTAGTTGTTGGATACGAGCAGTACTTC
V gene: TRBV7-2
J gene: TRBJ2-7
D gene: -
clone size: -

CDR3 protein: CASSLALMAGYTF
CDR3 DNA: TGTGCCAGCAGCTTGGCTTTGATGGCCGGCTACACCTTC
V gene: TRBV5-5
J gene: TRBJ1-2
D gene: -
clone size: -

CDR3 protein: CASSFQPQAGNQPQHF
CDR3 DNA: TGTGCCAGCAGTTTCCAACCCCAAGCTGGCAATCAGCCCCAGCATTTT
V gene: TRBV28
J gene: TRBJ1-5
D gene: -
clone size: -

CDR3 protein: CASSGTVPAGELFF
CDR3 DNA: TGTGCCAGCTCAGGGACAGTCCCCGCCGGGGAGCTGTTTTTT
V gene: TRBV18
J gene: TRBJ2-2
D gene: TRBD1
clone size: -

CDR3 protein: CSVDEPHSDEQFF
CDR3 DNA: TGCAGCGTGGACGAGCCCCATAGCGATGAGCAGTTCTTC
V gene: TRBV29-1
J gene: TRBJ2-1
D gene: -
clone size: -

CDR3 protein: CASIYLGHTDTQYF
CDR3 DNA: TGTGCCAGCATCTATCTGGGACACACAGATACGCAGTATTTT
V gene: TRBV7-9
J gene: TRBJ2-3
D gene: -
clone size: -

CDR3 protein: CAGLRAGLGYEQYF
CDR3 DNA: TGTGCCGGCCTCCGGGCAGGGCTTGGGTACGAGCAGTACTTC
V gene: TRBV30
J gene: TRBJ2-7
D gene: -
clone size: -

CDR3 protein: CASSLASLETQYF
CDR3 DNA: TGTGCCAGCAGCTTAGCTAGTCTTGAGACCCAGTACTTC
V gene: TRBV7-2
J gene: TRBJ2-5
D gene: -
clone size: -

CDR3 protein: CASTGTEKLFF
CDR3 DNA: TGTGCCAGCACGGGGACTGAAAAACTGTTTTTT
V gene: TRBV28
J gene: TRBJ1-4
D gene: -
clone size: once

CDR3 protein: CASSPAGTGYNEQFF
CDR3 DNA: TGTGCCAGCTCACCAGCCGGGACGGGATACAATGAGCAGTTCTTC
V gene: TRBV18
J gene: TRBJ2-1
D gene: -
clone size: -

CDR3 protein: CAWSEGEAQYF
CDR3 DNA: TGTGCCTGGAGTGAGGGGGAGGCGCAGTATTTT
V gene: TRBV30
J gene: TRBJ2-3
D gene: -
clone size: -

CDR3 protein: CASSRGQVETQYF
CDR3 DNA: TGTGCCAGCAGCCGAGGCCAGGTCGAGACCCAGTACTTC
V gene: TRBV5-4
J gene: TRBJ2-5
D gene: -
clone size: -

CDR3 protein: CASTPSDSIRPLAKNIQYF
CDR3 DNA: TGTGCCAGCACCCCGTCGGACTCCATACGCCCCCTAGCCAAAAACATTCAGTACTTC
V gene: TRBV27
J gene: TRBJ2-4
D gene: -
clone size: -

CDR3 protein: CASSFQREQYF
CDR3 DNA: TGTGCCAGCAGCTTCCAGCGGGAGCAGTACTTC
V gene: TRBV7-2
J gene: TRBJ2-7
D gene: -
clone size: -

CDR3 protein: CASRSRGEETQYF
CDR3 DNA: TGTGCCAGCAGATCTAGGGGGGAAGAGACCCAGTACTTC
V gene: TRBV28
J gene: TRBJ2-5
D gene: -
clone size: -

CDR3 protein: CASSLPRAGQPYYEQFF
CDR3 DNA: TGTGCCAGCAGTTTACCCCGAGCAGGCCAGCCTTACTATGAGCAGTTCTTC
V gene: TRBV28
J gene: TRBJ2-1
D gene: -
clone size: -

CDR3 protein: CAWRGGRALHF
CDR3 DNA: TGTGCCTGGAGGGGTGGTAGGGCCCTCCACTTT
V gene: TRBV30
J gene: TRBJ1-6
D gene: -
clone size: -

CDR3 protein: CASSSIAGGPDEQFF
CDR3 DNA: TGTGCCAGCAGCTCAATAGCGGGAGGGCCAGATGAGCAGTTCTTC
V gene: TRBV5-8
J gene: TRBJ2-1
D gene: TRBD2
clone size: -

CDR3 protein: CACRGQFTEAFF
CDR3 DNA: TGTGCCTGCAGGGGGCAGTTCACTGAAGCTTTCTTT
V gene: TRBV7-6
J gene: TRBJ1-1
D gene: TRBD1
clone size: -

CDR3 protein: CASSYSAELGYGYTF
CDR3 DNA: TGTGCCAGCAGTTACTCGGCGGAATTGGGCTATGGCTACACCTTC
V gene: TRBV6-5
J gene: TRBJ1-2
D gene: -
clone size: -

CDR3 protein: CASSSTLAFGGRFQETQYF
CDR3 DNA: TGTGCCAGCAGCTCAACCCTTGCCTTCGGGGGACGCTTCCAAGAGACCCAGTACTTC
V gene: TRBV7-3
J gene: TRBJ2-5
D gene: -
clone size: -

CDR3 protein: CASSFLTGLSNQPQHF
CDR3 DNA: TGTGCCAGCAGTTTCCTAACGGGCCTTAGCAATCAGCCCCAGCATTTT
V gene: TRBV28
J gene: TRBJ1-5
D gene: -
clone size: -

CDR3 protein: CASATLSSYEQYF
CDR3 DNA: TGTGCCAGCGCAACTTTAAGCAGCTACGAGCAGTACTTC
V gene: TRBV11-2
J gene: TRBJ2-7
D gene: -
clone size: -

CDR3 protein: CASSQQLAGRGNEQFF
CDR3 DNA: TGTGCCAGCAGCCAACAACTAGCGGGGAGAGGCAATGAGCAGTTCTTC
V gene: TRBV7-2
J gene: TRBJ2-1
D gene: TRBD2
clone size: -

CDR3 protein: CASSPYAATGELFF
CDR3 DNA: TGTGCCAGCAGTCCTTACGCCGCCACCGGGGAGCTGTTTTTT
V gene: TRBV27
J gene: TRBJ2-2
D gene: -
clone size: -

CDR3 protein: CASSSRGATDLYEQYF
CDR3 DNA: TGTGCCAGTAGTTCTCGGGGGGCCACTGACTTATACGAGCAGTACTTC
V gene: TRBV19
J gene: TRBJ2-7
D gene: -
clone size: -

CDR3 protein: CASTDRKHSPLHF
CDR3 DNA: TGTGCCAGCACCGACAGGAAACATTCACCCCTCCACTTT
V gene: TRBV6-7
J gene: TRBJ1-6
D gene: -
clone size: once

CDR3 protein: CAISDLGQNYGYTF
CDR3 DNA: TGTGCCATCAGTGATCTGGGACAGAACTATGGCTACACCTTC
V gene: TRBV10-3
J gene: TRBJ1-2
D gene: TRBD1
clone size: -

CDR3 protein: CATSRDPDSYEQYF
CDR3 DNA: TGTGCCACCAGCAGAGACCCGGATAGCTACGAGCAGTACTTC
V gene: TRBV15
J gene: TRBJ2-7
D gene: -
clone size: -

CDR3 protein: CASSLYQETQYF
CDR3 DNA: TGTGCCAGCAGCCTATACCAAGAGACCCAGTACTTC
V gene: TRBV7-2
J gene: TRBJ2-5
D gene: -
clone size: -

CDR3 protein: CASSLPPGLAAEQYF
CDR3 DNA: TGTGCCAGCAGTTTACCCCCGGGACTAGCCGCCGAGCAGTACTTC
V gene: TRBV27
J gene: TRBJ2-7
D gene: TRBD2
clone size: once